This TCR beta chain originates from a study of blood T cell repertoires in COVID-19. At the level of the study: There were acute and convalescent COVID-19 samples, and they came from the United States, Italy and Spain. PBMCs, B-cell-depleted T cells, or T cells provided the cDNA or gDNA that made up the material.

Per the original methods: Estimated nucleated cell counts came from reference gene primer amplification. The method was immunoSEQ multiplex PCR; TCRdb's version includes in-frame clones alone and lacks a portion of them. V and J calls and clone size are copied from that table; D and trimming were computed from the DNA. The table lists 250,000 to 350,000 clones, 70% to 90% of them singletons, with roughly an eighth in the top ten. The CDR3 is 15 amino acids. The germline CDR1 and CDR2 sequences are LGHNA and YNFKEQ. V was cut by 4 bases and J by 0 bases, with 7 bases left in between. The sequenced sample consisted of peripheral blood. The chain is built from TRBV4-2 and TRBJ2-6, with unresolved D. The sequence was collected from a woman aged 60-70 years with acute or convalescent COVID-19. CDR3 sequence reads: CASSRTSSGANVLTF. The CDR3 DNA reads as TGTGCCAGCAGCCGCACGAGCTCTGGGGCCAACGTCCTGACTTTC.